The clone carrying this TCR beta chain was seen many times. Its specificity is not known. CDR3 length: 13 residues. Germline loops: CDR1 SQVTM, CDR2 ANQGSEA. V dropped 7 bases and J dropped 7 bases, with 16 bases sitting between them. The CDR3 regions of TCR beta were amplified from RNA transcripts. HTBI primers were used for first-round RT-PCR of the TCR CDR3. One entry per CDR3 protein, called by TCRdb with MiXCR from the multiplex PCR reads. Of hundreds of thousands of distinct CDR3 sequences listed, around 42% are singletons. The record originates from a study of T cells in Graves' hyperthyroidism and ophthalmopathy. Study-wide points: Ophthalmopathy was model-predicted a median 6.5 months pre-onset. Expanded thyroid clonotypes (above 0.001) were mostly also found in blood.

Hyperthyroidism, newly diagnosed and lasting under 2 months, affected patients aged 18 to 65. Exclusion of patients followed from uncontrolled infection, other autoimmune disease, pregnancy or lactation. This chain uses TRBV29-1 with TRBJ2-2; D is unclear. The sequence came from a young woman with Graves' hyperthyroidism. Sequencing used peripheral blood or thyroid tissue (not recorded which). In DNA, the CDR3 is TGCAGCGCTGCATCGTCATGGAGCGGGGAGCTGTTTTTT. It codes for CSAASSWSGELFF.